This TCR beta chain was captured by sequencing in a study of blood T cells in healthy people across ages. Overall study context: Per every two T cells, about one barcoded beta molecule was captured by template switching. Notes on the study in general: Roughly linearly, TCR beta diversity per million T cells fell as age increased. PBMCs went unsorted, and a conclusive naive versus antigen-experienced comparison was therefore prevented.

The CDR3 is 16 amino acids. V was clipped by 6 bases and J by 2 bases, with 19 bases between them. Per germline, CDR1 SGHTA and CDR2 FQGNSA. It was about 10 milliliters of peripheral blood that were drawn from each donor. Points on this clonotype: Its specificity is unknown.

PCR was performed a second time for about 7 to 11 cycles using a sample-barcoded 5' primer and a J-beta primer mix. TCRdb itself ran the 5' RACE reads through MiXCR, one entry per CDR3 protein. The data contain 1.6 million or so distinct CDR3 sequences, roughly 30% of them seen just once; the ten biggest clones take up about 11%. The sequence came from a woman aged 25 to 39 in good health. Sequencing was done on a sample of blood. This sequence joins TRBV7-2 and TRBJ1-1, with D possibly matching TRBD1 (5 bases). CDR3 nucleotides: TGTGCCAGCAGACTTAATTCCGGGGCGGCTAACACTGAAGCTTTCTTT. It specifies CASRLNSGAANTEAFF.